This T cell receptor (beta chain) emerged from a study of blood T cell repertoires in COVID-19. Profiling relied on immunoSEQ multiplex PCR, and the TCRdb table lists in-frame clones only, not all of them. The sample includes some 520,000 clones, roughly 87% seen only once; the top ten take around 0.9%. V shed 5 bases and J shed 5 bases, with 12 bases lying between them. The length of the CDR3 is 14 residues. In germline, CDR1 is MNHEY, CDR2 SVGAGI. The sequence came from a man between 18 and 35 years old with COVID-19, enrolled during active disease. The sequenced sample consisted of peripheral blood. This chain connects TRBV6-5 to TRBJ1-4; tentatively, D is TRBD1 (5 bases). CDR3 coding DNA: TGTGCCAGCAGTCCCCCGGGACTCAATGAAAAACTGTTTTTT. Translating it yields CASSPPGLNEKLFF.